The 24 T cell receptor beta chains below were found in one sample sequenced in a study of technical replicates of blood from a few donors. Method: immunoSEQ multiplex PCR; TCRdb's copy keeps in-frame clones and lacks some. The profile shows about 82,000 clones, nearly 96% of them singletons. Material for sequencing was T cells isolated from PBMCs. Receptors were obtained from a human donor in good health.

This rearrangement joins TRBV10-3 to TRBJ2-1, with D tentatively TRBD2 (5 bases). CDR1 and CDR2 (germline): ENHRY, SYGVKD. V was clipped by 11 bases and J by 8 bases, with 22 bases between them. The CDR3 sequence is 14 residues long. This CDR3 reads CAVAEASFLDEQFF. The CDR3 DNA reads TGTGCCGTTGCGGAGGCTAGCTTCCTGGATGAGCAGTTCTTC.

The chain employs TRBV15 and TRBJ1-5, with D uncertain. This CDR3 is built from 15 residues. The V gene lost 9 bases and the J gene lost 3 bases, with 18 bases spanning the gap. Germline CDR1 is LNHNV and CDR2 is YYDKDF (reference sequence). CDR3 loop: CATRNTTEHNQPQHF. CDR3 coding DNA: TGTGCCACGCGGAACACGACGGAACACAATCAGCCCCAGCATTTT.

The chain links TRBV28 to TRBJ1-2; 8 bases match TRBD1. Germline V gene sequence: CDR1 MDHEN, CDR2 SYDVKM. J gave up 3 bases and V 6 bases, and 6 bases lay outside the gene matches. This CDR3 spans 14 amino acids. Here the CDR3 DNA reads TGTGCCAGCAGACCAGGGGGCGGTTACTATGGCTACACCTTC. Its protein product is CASRPGGGYYGYTF.

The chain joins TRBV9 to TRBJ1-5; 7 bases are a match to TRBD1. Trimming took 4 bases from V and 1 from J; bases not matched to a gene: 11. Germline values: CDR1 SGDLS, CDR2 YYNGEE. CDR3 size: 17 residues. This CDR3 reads CASSRGPGEGSNQPQHF. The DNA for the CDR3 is TGTGCCAGCAGCAGGGGGCCAGGGGAAGGGAGCAATCAGCCCCAGCATTTT.

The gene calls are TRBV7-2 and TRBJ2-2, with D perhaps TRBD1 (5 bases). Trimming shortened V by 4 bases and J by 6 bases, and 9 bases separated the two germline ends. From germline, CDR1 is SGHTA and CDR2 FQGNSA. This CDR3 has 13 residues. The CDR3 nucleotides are TGTGCCAGCAGCTCACAGGATGCCGGGGAGCTGTTTTTT. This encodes CASSSQDAGELFF.

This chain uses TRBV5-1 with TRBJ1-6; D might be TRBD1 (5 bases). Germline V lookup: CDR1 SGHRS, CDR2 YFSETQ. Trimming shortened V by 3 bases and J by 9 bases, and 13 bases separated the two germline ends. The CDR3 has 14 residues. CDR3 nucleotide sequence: TGCGCCAGCAGCTCGACAGTCCCGGGTTCACCCCTCCACTTT. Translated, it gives CASSSTVPGSPLHF. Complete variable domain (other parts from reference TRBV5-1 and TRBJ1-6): KAGVTQTPRYLIKTRGQQVTLSCSPISGHRSVSWYQQTPGQGLQFLFEYFSETQRNKGNFPGRFSGRQFSNSRSEMNVSTLELGDSALYLCASSSTVPGSPLHFGNGTRLTVT.

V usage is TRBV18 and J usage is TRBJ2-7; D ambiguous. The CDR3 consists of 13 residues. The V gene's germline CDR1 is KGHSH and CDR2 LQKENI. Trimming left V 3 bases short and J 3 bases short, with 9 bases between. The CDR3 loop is CASSPRSRYEQYF. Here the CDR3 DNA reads TGTGCCAGCTCACCTCGTAGTCGCTACGAGCAGTACTTC. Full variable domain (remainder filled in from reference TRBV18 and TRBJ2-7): NAGVMQNPRHLVRRRGQEARLRCSPMKGHSHVYWYRQLPEEGLKFMVYLQKENIIDESGMPKERFSAEFPKEGPSILRIQQVVRGDSAAYFCASSPRSRYEQYFGPGTRLTVT.

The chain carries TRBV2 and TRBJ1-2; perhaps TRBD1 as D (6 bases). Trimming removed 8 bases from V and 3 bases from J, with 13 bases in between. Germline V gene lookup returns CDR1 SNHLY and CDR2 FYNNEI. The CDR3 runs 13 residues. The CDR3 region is CASRGGLDYGYTF. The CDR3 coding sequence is TGTGCCAGCCGGGGGGGCCTAGACTATGGCTACACCTTC. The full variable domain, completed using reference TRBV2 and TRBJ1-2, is EPEVTQTPSHQVTQMGQEVILRCVPISNHLYFYWYRQILGQKVEFLVSFYNNEISEKSEIFDDQFSVERPDGSNFTLKIRSTKLEDSAMYFCASRGGLDYGYTFGSGTRLTVV.

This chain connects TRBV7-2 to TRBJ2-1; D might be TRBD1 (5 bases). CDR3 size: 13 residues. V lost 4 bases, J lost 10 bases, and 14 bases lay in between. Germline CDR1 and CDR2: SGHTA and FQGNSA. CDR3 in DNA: TGTGCCAGCAGCTCGCAGGAAAAGGGGGAGCAGTTCTTC. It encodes CASSSQEKGEQFF.

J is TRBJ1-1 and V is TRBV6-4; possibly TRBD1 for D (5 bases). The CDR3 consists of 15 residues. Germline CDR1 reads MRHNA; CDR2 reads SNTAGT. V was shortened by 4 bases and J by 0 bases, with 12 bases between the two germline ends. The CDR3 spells CASSADGRVNTEAFF. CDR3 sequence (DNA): TGTGCCAGCAGTGCAGATGGCAGGGTGAACACTGAAGCTTTCTTT.

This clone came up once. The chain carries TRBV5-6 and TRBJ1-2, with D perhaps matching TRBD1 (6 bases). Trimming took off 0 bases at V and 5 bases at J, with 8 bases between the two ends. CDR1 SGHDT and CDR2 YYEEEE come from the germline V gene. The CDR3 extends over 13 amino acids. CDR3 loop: CASSLDREYGYTF. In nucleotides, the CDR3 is TGTGCCAGCAGCTTGGACAGGGAGTATGGCTACACCTTC.

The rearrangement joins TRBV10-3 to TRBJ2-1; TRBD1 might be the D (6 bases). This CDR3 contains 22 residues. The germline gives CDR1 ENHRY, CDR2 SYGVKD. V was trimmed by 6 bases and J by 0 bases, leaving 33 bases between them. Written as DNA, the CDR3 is TGTGCCATCAGCGAGGAGGTCGGGGCAACGAGTAAACAGGGAAGCTCCTACAATGAGCAGTTCTTC. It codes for CAISEEVGATSKQGSSYNEQFF.

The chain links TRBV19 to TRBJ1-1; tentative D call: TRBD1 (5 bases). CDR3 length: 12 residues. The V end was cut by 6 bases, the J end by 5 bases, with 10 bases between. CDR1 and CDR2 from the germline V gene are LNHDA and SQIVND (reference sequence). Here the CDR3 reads CASSRGGTEAFF. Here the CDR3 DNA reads TGTGCCAGTAGCCGGGGGGGAACTGAAGCTTTCTTT.

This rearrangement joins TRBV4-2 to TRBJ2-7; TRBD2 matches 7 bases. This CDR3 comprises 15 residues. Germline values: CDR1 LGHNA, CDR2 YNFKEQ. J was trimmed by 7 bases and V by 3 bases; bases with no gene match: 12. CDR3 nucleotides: TGTGCCAGCAGCCACACGGGAGGCATCCTTTGGGAGCAGTACTTC. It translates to CASSHTGGILWEQYF.

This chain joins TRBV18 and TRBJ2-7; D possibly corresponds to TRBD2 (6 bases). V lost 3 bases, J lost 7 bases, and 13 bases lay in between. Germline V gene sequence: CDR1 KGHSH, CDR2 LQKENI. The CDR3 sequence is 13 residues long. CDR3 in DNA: TGTGCCAGCTCACCTCGGGACTCAGGGGAGCAGTACTTC. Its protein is CASSPRDSGEQYF.

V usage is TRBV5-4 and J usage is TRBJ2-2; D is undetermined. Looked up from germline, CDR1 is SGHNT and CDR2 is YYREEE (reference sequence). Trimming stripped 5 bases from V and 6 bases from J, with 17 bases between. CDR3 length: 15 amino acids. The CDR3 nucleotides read TGTGCCAGCAGGCCCCCCACTGCCGCCCCCGGGGAGCTGTTTTTT. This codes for CASRPPTAAPGELFF. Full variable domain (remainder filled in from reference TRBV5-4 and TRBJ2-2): ETGVTQSPTHLIKTRGQQVTLRCSSQSGHNTVSWYQQALGQGPQFIFQYYREEENGRGNFPPRFSGLQFPNYSSELNVNALELDDSALYLCASRPPTAAPGELFFGEGSRLTVL.

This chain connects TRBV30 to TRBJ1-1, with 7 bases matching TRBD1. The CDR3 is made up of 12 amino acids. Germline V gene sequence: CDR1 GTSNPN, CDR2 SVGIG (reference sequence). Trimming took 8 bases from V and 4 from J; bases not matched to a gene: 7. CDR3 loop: CARRQGGTEAFF. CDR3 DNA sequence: TGTGCCCGTAGACAGGGCGGCACTGAAGCTTTCTTT.

The CDR3 DNA is TGTGCCAGCAGCTTAGAGACAATGAACACTGAAGCTTTCTTT. This translates into CASSLETMNTEAFF. The chain is built from TRBV11-3 and TRBJ1-1; D gene uncertain. Germline lookup yields CDR1 SGHNT and CDR2 YENEEA. The CDR3 is 14 amino acids. V was pared by 0 bases and J by 0 bases, with 5 bases between.

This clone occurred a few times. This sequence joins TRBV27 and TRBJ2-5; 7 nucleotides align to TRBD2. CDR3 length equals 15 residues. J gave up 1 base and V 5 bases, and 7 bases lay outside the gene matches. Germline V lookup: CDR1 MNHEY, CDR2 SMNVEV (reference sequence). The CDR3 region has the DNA TGTGCCAGCAGTCCCCATGGGGAGGGCCAAGAGACCCAGTACTTC. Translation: CASSPHGEGQETQYF.

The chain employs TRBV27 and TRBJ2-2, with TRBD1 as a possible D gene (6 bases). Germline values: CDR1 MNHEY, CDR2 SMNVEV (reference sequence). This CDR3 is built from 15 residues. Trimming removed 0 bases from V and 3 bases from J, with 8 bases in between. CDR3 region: CASSLSTGYTGELFF. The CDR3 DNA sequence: TGTGCCAGCAGTTTATCAACAGGGTACACCGGGGAGCTGTTTTTT.

CDR3 amino acids: CASSQGLDRFDEQFF. For the CDR3, the DNA is TGCGCCAGCAGCCAGGGACTAGATCGTTTCGATGAGCAGTTCTTC. This chain joins TRBV4-3 and TRBJ2-1, with 8 bases aligning to TRBD2. Trimming cost V 3 bases and J 8 bases; bases outside gene matches: 9. The germline gives CDR1 LGHNA, CDR2 YSLEER. This CDR3 has 15 residues.

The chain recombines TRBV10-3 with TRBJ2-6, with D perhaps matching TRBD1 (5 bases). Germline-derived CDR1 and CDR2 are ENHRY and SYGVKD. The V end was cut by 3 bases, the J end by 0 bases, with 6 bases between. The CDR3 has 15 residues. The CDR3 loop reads CAISEGDSGANVLTF. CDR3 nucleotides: TGTGCCATCAGTGAAGGGGACTCTGGGGCCAACGTCCTGACTTTC.

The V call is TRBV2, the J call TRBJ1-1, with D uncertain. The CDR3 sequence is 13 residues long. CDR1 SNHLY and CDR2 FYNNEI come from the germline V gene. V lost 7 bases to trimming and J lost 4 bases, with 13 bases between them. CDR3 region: CASTGDVVTEAFF. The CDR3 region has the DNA TGTGCCAGCACCGGAGATGTAGTCACTGAAGCTTTCTTT.

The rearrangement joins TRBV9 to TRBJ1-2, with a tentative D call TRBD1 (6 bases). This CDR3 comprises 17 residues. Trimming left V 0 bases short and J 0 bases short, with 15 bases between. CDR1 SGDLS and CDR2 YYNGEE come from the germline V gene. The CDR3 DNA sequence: TGTGCCAGCAGCGTAGGTAGCAGGGGAAGAGCTAACTATGGCTACACCTTC. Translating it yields CASSVGSRGRANYGYTF.